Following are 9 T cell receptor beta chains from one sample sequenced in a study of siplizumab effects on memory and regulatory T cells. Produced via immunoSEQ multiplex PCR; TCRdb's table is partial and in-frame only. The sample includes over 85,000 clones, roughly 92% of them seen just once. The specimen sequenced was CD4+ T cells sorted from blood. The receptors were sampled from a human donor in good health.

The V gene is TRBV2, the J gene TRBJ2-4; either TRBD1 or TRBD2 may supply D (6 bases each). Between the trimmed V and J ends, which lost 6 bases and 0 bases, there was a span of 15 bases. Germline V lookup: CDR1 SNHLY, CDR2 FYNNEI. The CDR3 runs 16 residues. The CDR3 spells CASSAGGFRAKNIQYF. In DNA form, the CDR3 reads TGTGCCAGCAGCGCCGGGGGCTTTCGAGCCAAAAACATTCAGTACTTC.

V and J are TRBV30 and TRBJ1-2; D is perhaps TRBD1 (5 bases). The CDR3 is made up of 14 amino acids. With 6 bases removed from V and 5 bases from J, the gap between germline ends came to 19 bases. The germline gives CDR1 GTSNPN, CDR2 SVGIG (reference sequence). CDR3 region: CACPTSGTKYGYTF. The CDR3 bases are TGTGCCTGTCCTACCTCCGGGACCAAATATGGCTACACCTTC.

CDR3 residues: CASSNANTGELFF. The CDR3 DNA reads as TGTGCCAGCAGTAACGCGAACACCGGGGAGCTGTTTTTT. The chain is built from TRBV27 and TRBJ2-2; no reliable D call. Germline assignment: CDR1 MNHEY and CDR2 SMNVEV (reference sequence). The V end lost 5 bases, the J end lost 0 bases, and 4 bases lay between the germline ends. The length of the CDR3 is 13 residues.

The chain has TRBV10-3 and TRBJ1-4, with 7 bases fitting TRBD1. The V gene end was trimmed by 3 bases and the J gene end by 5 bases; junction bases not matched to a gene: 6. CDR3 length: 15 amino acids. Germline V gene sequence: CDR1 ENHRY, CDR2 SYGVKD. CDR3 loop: CAISESTGPNEKLFF. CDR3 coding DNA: TGTGCCATCAGTGAATCGACAGGGCCGAATGAAAAACTGTTTTTT.

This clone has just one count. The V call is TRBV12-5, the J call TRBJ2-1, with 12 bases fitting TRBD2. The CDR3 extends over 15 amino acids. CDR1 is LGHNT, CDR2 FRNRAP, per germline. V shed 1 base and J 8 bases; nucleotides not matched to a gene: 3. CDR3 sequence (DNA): TGTGCTAGTGGTTTGGGTCTAGCGGGAGGGGATGAGCAGTTCTTC. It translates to CASGLGLAGGDEQFF.

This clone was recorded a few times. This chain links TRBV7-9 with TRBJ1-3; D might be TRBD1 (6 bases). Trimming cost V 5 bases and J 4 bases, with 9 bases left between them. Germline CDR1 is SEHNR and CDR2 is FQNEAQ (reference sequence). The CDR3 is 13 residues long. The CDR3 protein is CASSQTGGNTIYF. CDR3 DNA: TGTGCCAGCAGCCAAACAGGGGGAAACACCATATATTTT.

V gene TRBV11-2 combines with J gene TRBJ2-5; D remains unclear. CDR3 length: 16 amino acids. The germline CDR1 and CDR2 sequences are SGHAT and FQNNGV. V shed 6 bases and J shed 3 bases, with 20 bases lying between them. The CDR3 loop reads CASSTTRRLTEETQYF. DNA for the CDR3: TGTGCCAGCAGTACAACAAGGCGGCTAACAGAAGAGACCCAGTACTTC. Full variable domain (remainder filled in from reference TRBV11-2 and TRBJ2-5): EAGVAQSPRYKIIEKRQSVAFWCNPISGHATLYWYQQILGQGPKLLIQFQNNGVVDDSQLPKDRFSAERLKGVDSTLKIQPAKLEDSAVYLCASSTTRRLTEETQYFGPGTRLLVL.

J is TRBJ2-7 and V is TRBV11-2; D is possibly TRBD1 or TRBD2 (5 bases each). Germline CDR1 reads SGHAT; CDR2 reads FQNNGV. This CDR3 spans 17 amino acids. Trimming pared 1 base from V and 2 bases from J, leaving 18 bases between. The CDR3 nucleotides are TGTGCCAGCAGCTTAGTGAGGGGTAGTCCAAAAACCTACGAGCAGTACTTC. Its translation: CASSLVRGSPKTYEQYF.

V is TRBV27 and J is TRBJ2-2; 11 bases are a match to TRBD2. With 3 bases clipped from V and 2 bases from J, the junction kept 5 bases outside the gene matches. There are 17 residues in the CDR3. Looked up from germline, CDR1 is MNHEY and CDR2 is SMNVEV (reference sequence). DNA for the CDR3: TGTGCCAGCAGTTTTAGGCTAGCGGGAGGAAACACCGGGGAGCTGTTTTTT. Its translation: CASSFRLAGGNTGELFF.